The clone carrying this T cell receptor (beta chain) was detected a few times. Its matching antigen is unknown. The data stem from a study of graft-versus-host responses after intestinal transplantation. For the study at large: The study gave all recipients anti-thymocyte globulin induction, then tacrolimus and steroids for approximately three years.

Germline V gene sequence: CDR1 SQVTM, CDR2 ANQGSEA. The CDR3 spans 13 residues. V was cut by 5 bases and J by 3 bases, with 14 bases left in between. Study findings and constraints: High graft-versus-host to host-versus-graft T cell clonal ratios marked allografts of patients with graft-donor macrochimerism.

Clones were read by immunoSEQ multiplex PCR, and TCRdb kept only the in-frame ones, dropping some. The sample yields tens of thousands of clones, 80% to 95% seen once. The sample in question was unstimulated CD8+ T cells sorted from spleen or lymph node cells, obtained before transplant. The source is a human donor who was the organ donor for an intestinal transplant. The rearrangement joins TRBV29-1 to TRBJ2-7; D is perhaps TRBD2 (5 bases). CDR3 sequence reads: CSVIRGANYEQYF. CDR3 in DNA: TGCAGCGTTATCCGGGGAGCTAACTACGAGCAGTACTTC.